The present entry profiles one T cell receptor beta chain with its context. Its target is not known. The sample originates from a study of monozygotic twins with cystic fibrosis. General observations from the study: Unrelated CF individuals shared fewer identical clonotypes than monozygotic CF twins.

Sequencing used immunoSEQ multiplex PCR; TCRdb keeps in-frame clones, though not all of them. There are tens of thousands of clones in the sample; approximately 90% occur only once, and about 0.3% lies in the top ten. The receptor was isolated from a girl aged 2 to 9 with cystic fibrosis. Sequenced material: blood.

CDR3 amino acids: CSVDSGVGANVLTF. The DNA of the CDR3 is TGCAGCGTTGATTCCGGGGTCGGGGCCAACGTCCTGACTTTC. This sequence joins TRBV29-1 and TRBJ2-6; D is possibly TRBD2 (5 bases). The germline V and J ends were trimmed by 3 bases and 4 bases, with 10 bases remaining between them. Germline values: CDR1 SQVTM, CDR2 ANQGSEA. The CDR3 sequence is 14 residues long.